This T cell receptor beta chain is from a study of blood T cells in healthy people across ages (dated by TCRdb to between 2014 and 2017). Looking at the study overall: In model experiments, roughly one uniquely barcoded TCR beta cDNA molecule per two T cells was captured by template switching. The study measured age-related changes in TCR beta repertoire diversity using deep sequencing normalized with unique cDNA molecular identifiers. The donors were split into four age groups: young (average about 15 years), middle-aged (around 37), aged (over 55) and long-lived (approximately 89). To avoid experimental bias, donors of different ages were randomly spread across the sequencing lanes. The study analyzed two additional independent replicas of 1 million unique cDNA reads from the same blood draw for two donors, one aged 18 to 29 and one aged 80 or older.

Results the study describes overall, beyond this receptor: The long-lived group showed more naive CD4+ T cells, fewer expanded clones and increased TCR diversity than the aged group, suggesting age selection. Because the CMV infection status of the donors was unknown, age-related changes in expanded clonotypes may potentially have been confounded. Total diversity estimates from one million sequenced T cells were considered lower bounds and underestimates. Conclusive comparison of naive and antigen-experienced compartments was prevented by the profiling of bulk unsorted PBMCs. Observed TCR beta diversity per million T cells fell roughly linearly with age, and a significant reduction was already apparent by age approximately 41. A strong correlation was found between observed TCR beta diversity and the percentage of naive T cells measured by flow cytometry.

According to the germline V gene, CDR1 reads SGHRS and CDR2 reads YFSETQ. The CDR3 spans 15 residues, from the cysteine through the phenylalanine. The only DNA kept is the CDR3, 45 bases in frame from the first base. Trimming removed 0 bases from V and 8 bases from J; the gene matches leave 7 bases unexplained. In regard to this clonotype: What this receptor recognizes is not known. No base qualities exist here, and no much larger clone lies one base off it.

The library was obtained by 5' RACE. Data came from an Illumina HiSeq 2500. A second 7 to 11 cycle PCR used a sample-barcoded 5' primer and a J-beta primer mix. A unique molecular identifier was introduced onto each TCR beta cDNA molecule by a template-switch 5' adaptor carrying 12 random nucleotides. At least 2.5 million CDR3-containing paired-end reads were obtained from each sample. First-strand cDNA was synthesized from all RNA with the Mint cDNA synthesis kit, primed by a TRBC-specific oligonucleotide. Following uracil-DNA glycosylase treatment, a first 18-cycle PCR with universal primers M1SS and BC2_uni_R was performed on all cDNA. Per the original workflow: Each sample was normalized by randomly selecting 1 million high-quality reads, each carrying a distinct molecular identifier. Reads with shared molecular identifiers were discarded instead of being binned into consensus sequences. CDR3 identification, clonotype clustering and error correction used MiTCR with a Q25 quality threshold and the strictest error-elimination algorithm. Lower-bound total TCR beta diversity was estimated with a nonparametric unseen species model using Euler transformation. TCRdb ran its own pipeline on the public reads, namely fastp trimming at Q25 and MiXCR clone calling, and kept in-frame beta chains. Rows are unified per CDR3 protein, each entry keeping the most common DNA and genes. These V and J calls derive from TCRdb rather than the authors' analysis. The sample contains about 1 million distinct CDR3 sequences, around 43% of them found a single time. The ten largest clones take up around 18% of the sample.

The donors were some 39 Caucasian individuals from Russia, aged 6 to 90 years, who were systemically healthy. Around 10 milliliters of peripheral blood were collected from each donor into EDTA-treated Vacutainer tubes. Ficoll-Paque density-gradient centrifugation was used to isolate PBMCs, with at least 6.5 million per sample. Total RNA was extracted from PBMCs with Trizol reagent, with at least 6 micrograms obtained per sample. The percentages of naive CD45RAhigh/CD27high T cells were determined by flow cytometry on a PBMC aliquot from every donor. This clonotype originated in a woman in her fifties or sixties in good health. The chain is made from TRBV5-1 and TRBJ1-4; 7 bases in between match TRBD1. The material sequenced was blood. The DNA sequence reads TGCGCCAGCAGCTTGGCAACAGGGGCAGGGGAAAAACTGTTTTTT. Translated, this is CASSLATGAGEKLFF. The full variable domain, completed from the reference TRBV5-1 and TRBJ1-4 proteins outside the CDR3, reads KAGVTQTPRYLIKTRGQQVTLSCSPISGHRSVSWYQQTPGQGLQFLFEYFSETQRNKGNFPGRFSGRQFSNSRSEMNVSTLELGDSALYLCASSLATGAGEKLFFGSGTQLSVL.